Each of the 2 T cell receptor beta chains below was sequenced from the same sample in a study of blood T cell repertoires in COVID-19. Sequenced by immunoSEQ multiplex PCR; TCRdb stores in-frame clones only, minus some. The profile shows fewer than 350,000 clones, around 90% of them singletons. Sequences were obtained from PBMCs or T cells enriched from blood (not recorded which). The receptors were gathered from a man between 40 and 49 years old who had been exposed to COVID-19.

The J gene is TRBJ2-7, the V gene TRBV2; D gene uncertain. The CDR3 has 12 residues. CDR1 and CDR2 from the germline V gene are SNHLY and FYNNEI. With 1 base removed from V and 3 bases from J, the gap between germline ends came to 4 bases. DNA for the CDR3: TGTGCCAGCAGTGAAGACATCTACGAGCAGTACTTC. Translated: CASSEDIYEQYF.

This chain uses TRBV24-1 with TRBJ2-4, with D perhaps TRBD2 (6 bases). The CDR3 is 13 residues long. Germline V lookup: CDR1 KGHDR, CDR2 SFDVKD. V was clipped by 4 bases and J by 7 bases, with 10 bases between them. CDR3 sequence: CATSDREANIQYF. The CDR3 bases are TGTGCCACCAGTGACAGGGAGGCGAACATTCAGTACTTC.